This passage covers 30 T cell receptor beta chains from one sample sequenced in a study of shared clonotypes between healthy human individuals. The repertoire was sequenced with immunoSEQ multiplex PCR; TCRdb's copy has only in-frame clones and lacks some. The repertoire holds fewer than 1.8 million clones, with 98% as singletons. The sample consisted of naive CD4+ T cells sorted from blood. Regarding subset: CD45RA+ positively selected. The receptors derive from a man aged 30-40 years in good health.

This rearrangement joins TRBV7-6 to TRBJ2-3; tentative D call: TRBD2 (5 bases). Trimming removed 1 base at V and 6 bases at J, with 8 bases between. The CDR3 is 13 residues long. Germline values: CDR1 SGHVS, CDR2 FNYEAQ. This CDR3 is CASSLGGSDTQYF. For the CDR3, the DNA is TGTGCCAGCAGCTTAGGCGGGTCGGATACGCAGTATTTT.

The chain carries TRBV5-8 and TRBJ2-1; D remains ambiguous. CDR3 length: 11 residues. The ends were cut back, 4 bases at V and 9 bases at J, with 8 bases in the middle. Looked up from germline, CDR1 is SGHTS and CDR2 is YDEGEE. The CDR3 protein is CASSHRLEQFF. The CDR3 bases are TGTGCCAGCAGCCACCGCCTTGAGCAGTTCTTC.

The gene calls are TRBV5-1 and TRBJ2-7; 10 bases agree with TRBD1. Germline CDR1 SGHRS, CDR2 YFSETQ. The CDR3 is made up of 15 amino acids. Trimming took 4 bases from V and 6 from J; bases not matched to a gene: 10. CDR3 bases: TGCGCCAGCAGCCCTGGGACAGGGGTCATCCGCGAGCAGTACTTC. Translation gives CASSPGTGVIREQYF.

The rearrangement joins TRBV9 to TRBJ2-2; tentatively, D is TRBD1 (5 bases). Germline V gene sequence: CDR1 SGDLS, CDR2 YYNGEE. Trimming took off 0 bases at V and 6 bases at J, with 12 bases between the two ends. The CDR3 sequence is 15 residues long. This CDR3 reads CASSVASTAAGELFF. The CDR3 nucleotides read TGTGCCAGCAGCGTAGCTTCGACAGCCGCCGGGGAGCTGTTTTTT.

V is TRBV2 and J is TRBJ1-5; tentatively, D is TRBD1 (6 bases). The V gene's germline CDR1 is SNHLY and CDR2 FYNNEI. V was pared by 7 bases and J by 5 bases, with 12 bases between. This CDR3 spans 13 amino acids. For the CDR3, the DNA is TGTGCCAGCACTCTCAGGGGCGATCAGCCCCAGCATTTT. This translates into CASTLRGDQPQHF.

The chain couples TRBV28 to TRBJ1-5; 7 nucleotides line up with TRBD1. V shed 5 bases and J 4 bases; nucleotides not matched to a gene: 14. Germline values: CDR1 MDHEN, CDR2 SYDVKM. CDR3 length: 17 residues. The CDR3 region has the DNA TGTGCCAGCAGTACGAAGCTCTGGACAGGATCAAATCAGCCCCAGCATTTT. Its translation: CASSTKLWTGSNQPQHF.

In the case of this clone: The same CDR3 is also encoded by other DNA sequences in this sample. CDR3 sequence (DNA): TGTGCCAGCAGCGTAGGGCAGGGGAGCTATGGCTACACCTTC. Its protein product is CASSVGQGSYGYTF. V usage is TRBV9 and J usage is TRBJ1-2; tentatively, D is TRBD1 (6 bases). The germline CDR1 and CDR2 sequences are SGDLS and YYNGEE. CDR3 length: 14 amino acids. Trimming shortened V by 0 bases and J by 4 bases, and 10 bases separated the two germline ends.

The J gene is TRBJ1-2, the V gene TRBV28; no firm D call. Trimming removed 7 bases from V and 10 bases from J, with 16 bases in between. Germline CDR1 reads MDHEN; CDR2 reads SYDVKM. This CDR3 spans 12 amino acids. In nucleotides, the CDR3 is TGTGCCAGCACTACATTGCCCCGATACTACACCTTC. The encoded protein is CASTTLPRYYTF.

The gene calls are TRBV9 and TRBJ2-2; 9 bases align to TRBD2. Germline V CDR1 and CDR2: SGDLS, YYNGEE. The CDR3 is 17 amino acids. J was trimmed by 5 bases and V by 3 bases; bases with no gene match: 11. This CDR3 reads CASSASKAGGRTGELFF. The CDR3 DNA reads TGTGCCAGCAGCGCCTCCAAAGCGGGAGGTAGAACCGGGGAGCTGTTTTTT.

V and J are TRBV6-1 and TRBJ2-3, with 8 bases matching TRBD1. CDR3 length: 14 amino acids. The V segment lost 10 bases and the J segment 4 bases; nucleotides outside the gene matches: 10. Germline V gene lookup returns CDR1 MNHNS and CDR2 SASEGT. CDR3 region: CATIWGTGADTQYF. DNA for the CDR3: TGTGCCACTATCTGGGGGACAGGAGCAGATACGCAGTATTTT.

The chain recombines TRBV5-6 with TRBJ1-4, with unresolved D. V lost 0 bases and J lost 7, with 16 bases in between. Germline V gene lookup returns CDR1 SGHDT and CDR2 YYEEEE. This CDR3 has 16 amino acids. Written as DNA, the CDR3 is TGTGCCAGCAGCTTGGCCATTGGCGGAAGAAGTGAAAAACTGTTTTTT. This codes for CASSLAIGGRSEKLFF.

This clone was seen a single time. The genes are TRBV12-5 and TRBJ2-1; D is uncertain. The V and J ends lost 6 bases and 9 bases respectively, with 27 bases between them. Germline values: CDR1 LGHNT, CDR2 FRNRAP. This CDR3 comprises 17 residues. The chain's CDR3 is CASGSNPLGPLRTEQFF. The CDR3 bases are TGTGCTAGTGGCTCCAACCCGTTAGGGCCATTGAGGACTGAGCAGTTCTTC.

The chain employs TRBV18 and TRBJ2-3, with D possibly being TRBD2 (6 bases). Trimming took 3 bases from V and 5 from J, leaving 21 bases between them. CDR3 length: 17 residues. The germline V gene encodes CDR1 KGHSH and CDR2 LQKENI. The CDR3 nucleotides read TGTGCCAGCTCACCCTACCCTAGCGAGAGGGTTGGAGATACGCAGTATTTT. This codes for CASSPYPSERVGDTQYF. The variable domain in full, completed from reference TRBV18 and TRBJ2-3, reads NAGVMQNPRHLVRRRGQEARLRCSPMKGHSHVYWYRQLPEEGLKFMVYLQKENIIDESGMPKERFSAEFPKEGPSILRIQQVVRGDSAAYFCASSPYPSERVGDTQYFGPGTRLTVL.

The chain recombines TRBV4-2 with TRBJ2-7, with D tentatively TRBD2 (6 bases). The CDR3 is 14 amino acids. Per the germline V gene, CDR1 is LGHNA and CDR2 is YNFKEQ. The V end lost 4 bases, the J end lost 2 bases, and 12 bases lay between the germline ends. The CDR3 reads CASSPRDSPYEQYF. The CDR3 DNA reads TGTGCCAGCAGCCCCAGGGACTCCCCCTACGAGCAGTACTTC.

V is TRBV13 and J is TRBJ2-5, with 10 bases that match TRBD2. J lost 5 bases, V lost 5 bases, and 20 bases had no gene match. This CDR3 is built from 19 residues. Looked up from germline, CDR1 is PRHDT and CDR2 is FYEKMQ (reference sequence). This chain's CDR3 is CASSLSPFQGAGGLETQYF. The DNA of the CDR3 is TGTGCCAGCAGCCTCTCCCCCTTTCAAGGAGCGGGAGGGTTGGAGACCCAGTACTTC.

This chain uses TRBV27 with TRBJ2-7; D perhaps matches TRBD1 (5 bases). The CDR3 covers 15 residues. From germline, CDR1 is MNHEY and CDR2 SMNVEV (reference sequence). V was clipped by 1 base and J by 2 bases, with 12 bases between them. This chain's CDR3 is CASSLLHRRAYEQYF. In DNA, the CDR3 is TGTGCCAGCAGTTTATTGCACAGGCGAGCCTACGAGCAGTACTTC.

This clone came up a few times. This chain connects TRBV29-1 to TRBJ1-2; D is ambiguous. V was pared by 2 bases and J by 2 bases, with 3 bases between. Germline CDR1 and CDR2: SQVTM and ANQGSEA. This CDR3 is 11 amino acids long. The CDR3 nucleotides read TGCAGCGTTGAACAGAACTATGGCTACACCTTC. This translates into CSVEQNYGYTF.

The chain links TRBV11-3 to TRBJ2-1, with D possibly being TRBD2 (5 bases). Germline V gene sequence: CDR1 SGHNT, CDR2 YENEEA. The CDR3 is 15 amino acids. Trimming took off 5 bases at V and 6 bases at J, with 17 bases between the two ends. The CDR3 DNA reads TGTGCCAGCAGCCCCTCCGGGGTAAGGCGCAATGAGCAGTTCTTC. This encodes CASSPSGVRRNEQFF.

CDR3 nucleotide sequence: TGCAGTGTCGACACCGAGACCCAGTACTTC. Translating gives CSVDTETQYF. The chain uses TRBV20-1 and TRBJ2-5; D ambiguous. The V end lost 7 bases, the J end lost 5 bases, and 8 bases lay between the germline ends. Germline V gives CDR1 DFQATT, CDR2 SNEGSKA (reference sequence). The CDR3 runs 10 residues.

This clone was recorded once. CDR3 region: CASTQTSFVYEQYF. CDR3 DNA sequence: TGTGCCAGCACCCAGACTAGCTTCGTTTACGAGCAGTACTTC. This chain links TRBV28 with TRBJ2-7, with 7 bases fitting TRBD2. Germline lookup yields CDR1 MDHEN and CDR2 SYDVKM. Unmatched junction bases numbered 10, after V lost 7 bases and J lost 4 bases. The CDR3 consists of 14 residues.

The chain employs TRBV5-5 and TRBJ1-2, with a possible D match to TRBD1 (5 bases). The length of the CDR3 is 11 residues. Germline CDR1 reads SGHKS; CDR2 reads YYEKEE (reference sequence). For the CDR3, the DNA is TGTGTTACCGGGGGAGAATATGGCTACACCTTC. This sequence encodes CVTGGEYGYTF.

The chain has TRBV28 and TRBJ2-7; 10 positions match TRBD2. The V segment lost 6 bases and the J segment 2 bases; nucleotides outside the gene matches: 4. This CDR3 is 14 amino acids long. In germline, CDR1 is MDHEN, CDR2 SYDVKM. CDR3 region: CASRLAGPAYEQYF. DNA of the CDR3: TGTGCCAGCAGACTAGCGGGGCCAGCCTACGAGCAGTACTTC.

Only one count was recorded for this clone. This chain connects TRBV23-1 to TRBJ2-6; 13 bases match TRBD2. TRBV23-1 is given ORF status, its function remaining uncertain. The CDR3 has 21 amino acids. After removal of 2 bases from V and 0 bases from J, the junction contained 10 bases not matched to a gene. DNA of the CDR3: TGCGCCAGCAGTCAAGGAATTGGACTAGCGGGAGTTTCCTCTGGGGCCAACGTCCTGACTTTC. As protein: CASSQGIGLAGVSSGANVLTF.

The V call is TRBV7-2, the J call TRBJ2-1; tentative D call: TRBD2 (6 bases). Per the germline V gene, CDR1 is SGHTA and CDR2 is FQGNSA. Trimming removed 0 bases from V and 4 bases from J, with 7 bases in between. The CDR3 has 14 residues. The DNA for the CDR3 is TGTGCCAGCAGCTTAGCCGCGGGGTACAATGAGCAGTTCTTC. Protein: CASSLAAGYNEQFF. The variable domain in full, completed from reference TRBV7-2 and TRBJ2-1, reads GAGVSQSPSNKVTEKGKDVELRCDPISGHTALYWYRQSLGQGLEFLIYFQGNSAPDKSGLPSDRFSAERTGGSVSTLTIQRTQQEDSAVYLCASSLAAGYNEQFFGPGTRLTVL.

The V call is TRBV2, the J call TRBJ1-2, with D hard to call. The V end was cut by 6 bases, the J end by 1 base, with 12 bases between. Germline V gene sequence: CDR1 SNHLY, CDR2 FYNNEI. This CDR3 region has 14 residues. The CDR3 nucleotides read TGTGCCAGCAGGGAAAGGGAATATAACTATGGCTACACCTTC. Its protein is CASREREYNYGYTF.

V usage is TRBV2 and J usage is TRBJ2-7; maybe TRBD2 (6 bases). The CDR3 is 16 amino acids. Germline V gene sequence: CDR1 SNHLY, CDR2 FYNNEI. The V and J ends lost 5 bases and 1 base respectively, with 18 bases between them. The CDR3: CASSPSGGRSSYEQYF. Here the CDR3 DNA reads TGTGCCAGCAGTCCAAGCGGAGGGAGGTCATCCTACGAGCAGTACTTC.

The chain has TRBV11-2 and TRBJ2-1, with 10 positions matching TRBD2. Germline-derived CDR1 and CDR2 are SGHAT and FQNNGV. The CDR3 consists of 15 residues. J gave up 6 bases and V 4 bases, and 6 bases lay outside the gene matches. The CDR3 sequence is CASSSLAGFFNEQFF. DNA for the CDR3: TGTGCCAGCAGCTCACTAGCGGGATTTTTCAATGAGCAGTTCTTC.

The chain employs TRBV9 and TRBJ2-3; D gene uncertain. This CDR3 contains 14 residues. In germline, CDR1 is SGDLS, CDR2 YYNGEE. The V end lost 0 bases, the J end lost 6 bases, and 11 bases lay between the germline ends. The CDR3 DNA follows: TGTGCCAGCAGCGTAGGCGGTACCGGGGATACGCAGTATTTT. This codes for CASSVGGTGDTQYF. The full variable domain, with the rest looked up from reference TRBV9 and TRBJ2-3, is DSGVTQTPKHLITATGQRVTLRCSPRSGDLSVYWYQQSLDQGLQFLIQYYNGEERAKGNILERFSAQQFPDLHSELNLSSLELGDSALYFCASSVGGTGDTQYFGPGTRLTVL.

The chain combines TRBV5-1 with TRBJ2-1; D is perhaps TRBD1 or TRBD2 (6 bases each). Germline assignment: CDR1 SGHRS and CDR2 YFSETQ. V shed 4 bases and J shed 1 base, with 12 bases lying between them. This CDR3 region has 15 residues. The DNA for the CDR3 is TGCGCCAGCAGCCCTGGGGGGCGGTCCTACAATGAGCAGTTCTTC. Translating it yields CASSPGGRSYNEQFF.

The V and J genes are TRBV19 and TRBJ1-2, with D maybe TRBD1 (6 bases). The V end was cut by 7 bases, the J end by 2 bases, with 14 bases between. In germline, CDR1 is LNHDA, CDR2 SQIVND (reference sequence). The CDR3 loop spans 14 amino acids. The CDR3 sequence: CASTSGQINYGYTF. CDR3 nucleotides: TGTGCCAGTACTTCCGGACAGATCAACTATGGCTACACCTTC. The variable domain in full, completed from reference TRBV19 and TRBJ1-2, reads DGGITQSPKYLFRKEGQNVTLSCEQNLNHDAMYWYRQDPGQGLRLIYYSQIVNDFQKGDIAEGYSVSREKKESFPLTVTSAQKNPTAFYLCASTSGQINYGYTFGSGTRLTVV.